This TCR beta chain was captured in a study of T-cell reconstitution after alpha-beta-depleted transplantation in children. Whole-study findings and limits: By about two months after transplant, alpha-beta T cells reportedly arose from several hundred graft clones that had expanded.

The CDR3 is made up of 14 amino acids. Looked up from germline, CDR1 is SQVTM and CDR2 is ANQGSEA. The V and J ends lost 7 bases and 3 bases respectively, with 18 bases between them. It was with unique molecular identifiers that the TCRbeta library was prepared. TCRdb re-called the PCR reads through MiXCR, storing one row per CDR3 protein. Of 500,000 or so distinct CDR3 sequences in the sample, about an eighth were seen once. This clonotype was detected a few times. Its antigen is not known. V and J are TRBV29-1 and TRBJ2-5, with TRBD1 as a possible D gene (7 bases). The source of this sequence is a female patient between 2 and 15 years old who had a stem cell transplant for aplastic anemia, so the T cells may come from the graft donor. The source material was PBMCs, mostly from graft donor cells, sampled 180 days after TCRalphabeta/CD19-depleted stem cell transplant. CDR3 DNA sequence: TGCAGCGCTACCCTCCGGGGGACAGAAGAGACCCAGTACTTC. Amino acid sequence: CSATLRGTEETQYF.